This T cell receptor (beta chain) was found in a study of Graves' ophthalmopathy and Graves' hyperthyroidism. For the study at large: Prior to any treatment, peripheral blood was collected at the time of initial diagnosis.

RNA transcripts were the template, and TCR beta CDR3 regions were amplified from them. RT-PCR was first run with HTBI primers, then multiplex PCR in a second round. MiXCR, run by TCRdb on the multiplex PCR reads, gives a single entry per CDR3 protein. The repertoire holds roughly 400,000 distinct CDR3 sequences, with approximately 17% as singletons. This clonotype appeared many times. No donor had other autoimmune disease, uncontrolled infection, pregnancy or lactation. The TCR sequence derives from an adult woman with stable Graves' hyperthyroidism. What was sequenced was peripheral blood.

CDR3 nucleotides: TGTGCCAGCAGCCGTTCAGGGGGCTTCTATGGCTACACCTTC. Amino acids: CASSRSGGFYGYTF. The chain employs TRBV27 and TRBJ1-2, with 8 bases fitting TRBD1. Germline trimming cut 6 bases from V and 4 bases from J; bases unmatched to any gene: 7. This CDR3 spans 14 amino acids. Germline CDR1 reads MNHEY; CDR2 reads SMNVEV (reference sequence).